The rows below give T cell receptor beta chains drawn from one sample of a study of OX40 agonist ivuxolimab in advanced cancers. Clones were read by immunoSEQ multiplex PCR, and TCRdb kept only the in-frame ones, dropping some. The data show 45,000 to 70,000 clones, around 83% seen once. Material: CD4+ or CD8+ T cells sorted from blood, obtained in a trial of the OX40 agonist ivuxolimab. The receptor set was obtained from an adult with an advanced solid tumor such as melanoma, head and neck, liver or kidney cancer. CDR3s include the opening cysteine and the closing phenylalanine or tryptophan. A D gene is named only where the DNA matches it firmly. Clone size is given for some rows only: seen once, a few or many times, or a class if the clone is expanded.

d_call	v_call	clone_size	j_call	cdr3_aa	cdr3_nt
NA	TRBV7-9	few	TRBJ1-1	CASSGWDRLNTEAFF	TGTGCCAGCAGCGGCTGGGACCGACTGAACACTGAAGCTTTCTTT
TRBD1	TRBV9	NA	TRBJ1-3	CASSVVEGTGSGNTIYF	TGTGCCAGCAGCGTAGTAGAGGGGACAGGCTCTGGAAACACCATATATTTT
NA	TRBV2	NA	TRBJ1-1	CASAQDGNTEAFF	TGTGCCAGCGCCCAGGACGGGAACACTGAAGCTTTCTTT
NA	TRBV7-9	NA	TRBJ1-2	CASSFRPGDGYTF	TGTGCCAGCAGCTTCAGACCCGGAGATGGCTACACTTTC
NA	TRBV19	NA	TRBJ2-7	CASSDQGMGEQYF	TGTGCCAGTAGTGATCAGGGGATGGGGGAGCAGTACTTC
TRBD1	TRBV7-6	NA	TRBJ1-1	CASSLTGAGEAFF	TGTGCCAGCAGCTTGACAGGGGCTGGTGAAGCTTTCTTT
NA	TRBV12-5	NA	TRBJ2-3	CASGLGSATQYF	TGTGCTAGTGGTTTGGGAAGCGCTACGCAGTATTTT
TRBD2	TRBV2	NA	TRBJ2-1	CASSELAGGPWEQFF	TGTGCCAGCAGTGAACTAGCGGGGGGGCCATGGGAGCAGTTCTTC
NA	TRBV5-4	NA	TRBJ1-1	CASSLGGPNTEAFF	TGTGCCAGCAGCTTGGGGGGGCCGAACACTGAAGCTTTCTTT
TRBD1	TRBV6-5	once	TRBJ1-5	CASSQTRGSYQPQHF	TGTGCCAGCAGCCAGACCAGGGGGAGTTATCAGCCCCAGCATTTT
NA	TRBV18	few	TRBJ1-1	CASSPLDAGEAFF	TGTGCCAGCTCACCACTGGATGCTGGAGAAGCTTTCTTT
NA	TRBV27	NA	TRBJ1-2	CASSARQNYGYTF	TGTGCCAGCAGTGCGCGACAGAACTATGGCTACACCTTC
NA	TRBV5-3	NA	TRBJ1-5	CARSFTGSANQPQHF	TGTGCCAGAAGCTTTACAGGGTCGGCAAATCAGCCCCAGCATTTT
NA	TRBV28	NA	TRBJ2-1	CASSTPSGTDEQFF	TGTGCCAGCAGTACCCCCTCAGGGACCGATGAGCAGTTCTTC